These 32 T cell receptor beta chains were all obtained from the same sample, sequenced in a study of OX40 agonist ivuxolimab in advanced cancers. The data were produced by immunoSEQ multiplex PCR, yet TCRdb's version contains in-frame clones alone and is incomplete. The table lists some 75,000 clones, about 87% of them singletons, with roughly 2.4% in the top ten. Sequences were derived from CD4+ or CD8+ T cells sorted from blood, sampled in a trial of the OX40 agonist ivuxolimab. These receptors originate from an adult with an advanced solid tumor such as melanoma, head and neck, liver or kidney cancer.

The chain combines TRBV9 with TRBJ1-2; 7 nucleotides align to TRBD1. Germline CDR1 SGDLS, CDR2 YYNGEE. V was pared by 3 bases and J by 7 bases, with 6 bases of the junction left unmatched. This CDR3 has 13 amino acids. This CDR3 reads CASSAGGRGGYTF. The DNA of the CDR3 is TGTGCCAGCAGCGCAGGGGGTAGGGGTGGCTACACCTTC.

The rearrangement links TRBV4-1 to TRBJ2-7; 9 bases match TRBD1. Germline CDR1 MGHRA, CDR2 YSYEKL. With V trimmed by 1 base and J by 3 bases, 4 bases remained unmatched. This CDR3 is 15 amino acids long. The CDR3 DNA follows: TGCGCCAGCAGCCAAGCCGACAGGGGGAGCTACGAGCAGTACTTC. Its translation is CASSQADRGSYEQYF.

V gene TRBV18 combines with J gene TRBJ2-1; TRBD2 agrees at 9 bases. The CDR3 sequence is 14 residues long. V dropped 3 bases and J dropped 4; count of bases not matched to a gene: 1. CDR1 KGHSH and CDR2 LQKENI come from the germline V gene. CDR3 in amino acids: CASSPSGGYNEQFF. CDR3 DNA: TGTGCCAGCTCACCCAGCGGGGGGTACAATGAGCAGTTCTTC.

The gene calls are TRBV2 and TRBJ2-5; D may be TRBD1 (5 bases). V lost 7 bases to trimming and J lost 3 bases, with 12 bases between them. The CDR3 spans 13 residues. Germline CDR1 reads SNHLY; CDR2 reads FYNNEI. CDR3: CASNQQVEETQYF. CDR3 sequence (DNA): TGTGCCAGCAACCAACAGGTGGAAGAGACCCAGTACTTC.

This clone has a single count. The CDR3 nucleotides are TGCAGTGCTAGTGTGGCAGAAAAACTGTTTTTT. The encoded protein is CSASVAEKLFF. The chain links TRBV20-1 to TRBJ1-4; D remains unclear. This CDR3 is built from 11 residues. The germline V gene has CDR1 DFQATT and CDR2 SNEGSKA (reference sequence). Trimming shortened V by 3 bases and J by 8 bases, and 7 bases separated the two germline ends.

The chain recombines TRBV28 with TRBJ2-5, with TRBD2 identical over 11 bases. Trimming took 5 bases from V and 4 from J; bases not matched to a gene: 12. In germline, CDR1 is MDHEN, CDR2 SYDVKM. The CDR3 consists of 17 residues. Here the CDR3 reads CASSTQPHSGGAETQYF. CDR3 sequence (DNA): TGTGCCAGCAGTACCCAACCCCATAGCGGGGGGGCAGAGACCCAGTACTTC.

CDR3 sequence reads: CASSMIEGEKLFF. The CDR3 DNA is TGTGCCAGTAGTATGATCGAAGGGGAAAAACTGTTTTTT. The chain links TRBV19 to TRBJ1-4; D not certain. This CDR3 has 13 residues. Trimming pared 3 bases from V and 8 bases from J, leaving 10 bases between. Per germline, CDR1 LNHDA and CDR2 SQIVND (reference sequence). The whole variable domain, remainder taken from reference TRBV19 and TRBJ1-4, is DGGITQSPKYLFRKEGQNVTLSCEQNLNHDAMYWYRQDPGQGLRLIYYSQIVNDFQKGDIAEGYSVSREKKESFPLTVTSAQKNPTAFYLCASSMIEGEKLFFGSGTQLSVL.

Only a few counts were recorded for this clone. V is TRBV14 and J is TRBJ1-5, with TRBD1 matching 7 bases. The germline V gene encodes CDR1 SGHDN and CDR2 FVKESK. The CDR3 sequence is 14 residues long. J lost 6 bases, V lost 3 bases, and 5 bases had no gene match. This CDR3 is CASSQTGSSQPQHF. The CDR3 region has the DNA TGTGCCAGCAGCCAGACAGGGTCCTCTCAGCCCCAGCATTTT.

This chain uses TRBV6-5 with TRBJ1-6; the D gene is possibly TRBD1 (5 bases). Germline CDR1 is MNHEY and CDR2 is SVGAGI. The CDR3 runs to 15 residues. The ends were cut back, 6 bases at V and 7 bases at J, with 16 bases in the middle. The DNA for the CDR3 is TGTGCCAGCAGCCCGGCGGGGGAGTGGAATTCACCCCTCCACTTT. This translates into CASSPAGEWNSPLHF.

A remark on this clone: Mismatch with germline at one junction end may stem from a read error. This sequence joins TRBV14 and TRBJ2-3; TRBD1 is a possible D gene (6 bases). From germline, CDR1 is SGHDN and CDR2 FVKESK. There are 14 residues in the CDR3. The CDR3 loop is CASSRRGVTNTQYF. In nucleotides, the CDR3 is TGTGCCAGCAGCCGCAGGGGTGTCACAAATACGCAGTATTTT.

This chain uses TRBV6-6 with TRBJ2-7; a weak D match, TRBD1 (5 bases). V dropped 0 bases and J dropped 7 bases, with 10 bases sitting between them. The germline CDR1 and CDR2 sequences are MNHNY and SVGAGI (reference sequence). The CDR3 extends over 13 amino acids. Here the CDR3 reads CASSYSQGREQYF. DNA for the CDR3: TGTGCCAGCAGTTACTCTCAGGGAAGGGAGCAGTACTTC.

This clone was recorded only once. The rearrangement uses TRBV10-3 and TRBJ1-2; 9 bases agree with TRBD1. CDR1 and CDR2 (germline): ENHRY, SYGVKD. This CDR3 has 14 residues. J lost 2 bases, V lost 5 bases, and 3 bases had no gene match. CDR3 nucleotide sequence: TGTGCCATCAGTCCCGGGACAGGGAACTATGGCTACACCTTC. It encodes CAISPGTGNYGYTF.

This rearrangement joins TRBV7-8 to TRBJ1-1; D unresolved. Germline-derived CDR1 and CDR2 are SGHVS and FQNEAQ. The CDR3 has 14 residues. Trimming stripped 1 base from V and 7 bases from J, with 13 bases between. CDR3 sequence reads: CASSLEGGIDEAFF. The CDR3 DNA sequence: TGTGCCAGCAGCTTAGAGGGAGGGATCGATGAAGCTTTCTTT. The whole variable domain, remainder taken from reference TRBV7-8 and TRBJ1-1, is GAGVSQSPRYKVAKRGQDVALRCDPISGHVSLFWYQQALGQGPEFLTYFQNEAQLDKSGLPSDRFFAERPEGSVSTLKIQRTQQEDSAVYLCASSLEGGIDEAFFGQGTRLTVV.

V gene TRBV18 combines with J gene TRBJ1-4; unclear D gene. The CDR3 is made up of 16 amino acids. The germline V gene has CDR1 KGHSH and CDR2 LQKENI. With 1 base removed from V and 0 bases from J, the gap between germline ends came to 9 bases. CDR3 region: CASSPRQPATNEKLFF. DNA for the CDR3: TGTGCCAGCTCACCACGGCAGCCAGCAACTAATGAAAAACTGTTTTTT.

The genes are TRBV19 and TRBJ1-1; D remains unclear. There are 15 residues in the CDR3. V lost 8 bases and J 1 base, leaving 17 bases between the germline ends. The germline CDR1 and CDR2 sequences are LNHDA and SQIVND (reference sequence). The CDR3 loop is CASSRVVKPNTEAFF. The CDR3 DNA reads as TGTGCCAGTTCGAGGGTTGTTAAACCGAACACTGAAGCTTTCTTT.

The CDR3 coding sequence is TGTGCCAGTAGCGGGGGCGGTACTGAAGCTTTCTTT. Protein: CASSGGGTEAFF. The chain is built from TRBV6-6 and TRBJ1-1, with a weak D call TRBD1 (6 bases). The CDR3 is 12 amino acids. Germline V gives CDR1 MNHNY, CDR2 SVGAGI (reference sequence). Trimming removed 9 bases from V and 5 bases from J, with 13 bases in between.

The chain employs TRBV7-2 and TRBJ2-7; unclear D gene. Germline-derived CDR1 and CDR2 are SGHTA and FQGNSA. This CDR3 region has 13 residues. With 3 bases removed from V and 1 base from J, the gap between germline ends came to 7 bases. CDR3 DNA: TGTGCCAGCAGCTTTTATATTTCCTACGAGCAGTACGTC. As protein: CASSFYISYEQYV.

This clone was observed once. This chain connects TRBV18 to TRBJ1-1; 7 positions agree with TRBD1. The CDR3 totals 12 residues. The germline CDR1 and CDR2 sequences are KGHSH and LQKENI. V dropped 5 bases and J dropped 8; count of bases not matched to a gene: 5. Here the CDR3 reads CASSRQGSEAFF. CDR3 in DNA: TGTGCCAGCTCAAGACAGGGTTCGGAAGCTTTCTTT.

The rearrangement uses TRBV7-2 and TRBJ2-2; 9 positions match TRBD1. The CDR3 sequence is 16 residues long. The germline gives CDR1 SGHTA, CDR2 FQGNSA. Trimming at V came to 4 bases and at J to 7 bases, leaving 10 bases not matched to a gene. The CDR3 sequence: CASSSQRDRAHGELFF. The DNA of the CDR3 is TGTGCCAGCAGCTCCCAGAGGGACAGGGCCCACGGGGAGCTGTTTTTT.

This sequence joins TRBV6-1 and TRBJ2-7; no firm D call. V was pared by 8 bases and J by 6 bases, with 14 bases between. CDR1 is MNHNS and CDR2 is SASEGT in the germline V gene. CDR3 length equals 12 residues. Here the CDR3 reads CASQWSSLEQYF. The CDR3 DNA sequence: TGTGCCAGCCAGTGGTCATCTCTCGAGCAGTACTTC.

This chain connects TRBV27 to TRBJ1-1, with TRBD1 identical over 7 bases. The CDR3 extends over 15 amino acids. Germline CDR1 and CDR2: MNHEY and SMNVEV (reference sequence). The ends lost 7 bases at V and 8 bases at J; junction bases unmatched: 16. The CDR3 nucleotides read TGTGCCAGCATTAAATTCACAGGGGTACCAGAGGAAGCTTTCTTT. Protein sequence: CASIKFTGVPEEAFF.

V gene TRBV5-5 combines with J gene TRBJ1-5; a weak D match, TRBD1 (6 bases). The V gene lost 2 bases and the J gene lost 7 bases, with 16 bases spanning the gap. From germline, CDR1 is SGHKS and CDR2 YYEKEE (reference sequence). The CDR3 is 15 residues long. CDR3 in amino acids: CASSFSMGHGQPQHF. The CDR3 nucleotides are TGTGCCAGCAGCTTTTCCATGGGACACGGGCAGCCCCAGCATTTT.

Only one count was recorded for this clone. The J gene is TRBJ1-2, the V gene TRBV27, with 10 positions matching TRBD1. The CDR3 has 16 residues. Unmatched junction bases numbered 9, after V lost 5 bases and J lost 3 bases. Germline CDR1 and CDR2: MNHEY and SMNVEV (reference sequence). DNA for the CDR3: TGTGCCAGCAGTCCGGGCCGGACAGGGGGGGACTATGGCTACACCTTC. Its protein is CASSPGRTGGDYGYTF.

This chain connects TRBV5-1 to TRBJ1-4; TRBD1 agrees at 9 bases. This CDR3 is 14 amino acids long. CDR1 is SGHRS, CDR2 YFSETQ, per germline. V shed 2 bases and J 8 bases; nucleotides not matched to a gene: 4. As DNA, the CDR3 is TGCGCCAGCAGCTTCGGGACAGGGTACGAAAAACTGTTTTTT. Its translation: CASSFGTGYEKLFF.

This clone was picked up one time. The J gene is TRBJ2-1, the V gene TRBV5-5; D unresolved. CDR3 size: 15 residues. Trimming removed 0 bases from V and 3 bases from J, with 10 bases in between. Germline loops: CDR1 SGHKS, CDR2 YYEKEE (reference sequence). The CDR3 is CASSLGGEVYNEQFF. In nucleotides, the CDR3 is TGTGCCAGCAGCTTGGGCGGCGAGGTCTACAATGAGCAGTTCTTC. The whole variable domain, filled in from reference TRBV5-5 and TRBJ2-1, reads DAGVTQSPTHLIKTRGQQVTLRCSPISGHKSVSWYQQVLGQGPQFIFQYYEKEERGRGNFPDRFSARQFPNYSSELNVNALLLGDSALYLCASSLGGEVYNEQFFGPGTRLTVL.

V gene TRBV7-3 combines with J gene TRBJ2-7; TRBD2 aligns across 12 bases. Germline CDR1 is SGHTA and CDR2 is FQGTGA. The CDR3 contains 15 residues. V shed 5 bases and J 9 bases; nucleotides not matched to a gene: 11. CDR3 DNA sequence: TGTGCCAGCAGCCCTTTGACTAGCGGGGGAGTTAGGCAGTACTTC. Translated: CASSPLTSGGVRQYF.

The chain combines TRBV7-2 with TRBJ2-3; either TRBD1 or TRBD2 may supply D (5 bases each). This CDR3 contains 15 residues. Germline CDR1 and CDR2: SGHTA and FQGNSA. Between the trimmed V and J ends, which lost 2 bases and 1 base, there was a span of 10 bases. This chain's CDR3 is CASSLTGQRTDTQYF. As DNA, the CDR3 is TGTGCCAGCAGCTTAACGGGGCAGCGCACAGATACGCAGTATTTT.

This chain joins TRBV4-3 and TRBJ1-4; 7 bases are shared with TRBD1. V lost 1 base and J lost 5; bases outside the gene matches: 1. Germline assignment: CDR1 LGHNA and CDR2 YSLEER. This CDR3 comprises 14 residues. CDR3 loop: CASSQGGGNEKLFF. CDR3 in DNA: TGCGCCAGCAGCCAAGGAGGGGGCAATGAAAAACTGTTTTTT.

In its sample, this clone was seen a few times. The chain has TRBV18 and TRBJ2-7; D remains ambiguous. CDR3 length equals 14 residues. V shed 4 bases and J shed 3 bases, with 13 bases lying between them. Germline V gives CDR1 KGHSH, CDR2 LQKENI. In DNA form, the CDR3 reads TGTGCCAGCTCACGATCCCCAGGTCGCTACGAGCAGTACGTC. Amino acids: CASSRSPGRYEQYV.

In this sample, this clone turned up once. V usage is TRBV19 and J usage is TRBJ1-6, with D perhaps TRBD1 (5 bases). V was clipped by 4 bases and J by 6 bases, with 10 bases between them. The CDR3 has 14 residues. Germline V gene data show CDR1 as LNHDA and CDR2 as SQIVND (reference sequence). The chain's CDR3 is CASSTQGGNSPLHF. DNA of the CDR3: TGTGCCAGTAGTACCCAGGGCGGTAATTCACCCCTCCACTTT.

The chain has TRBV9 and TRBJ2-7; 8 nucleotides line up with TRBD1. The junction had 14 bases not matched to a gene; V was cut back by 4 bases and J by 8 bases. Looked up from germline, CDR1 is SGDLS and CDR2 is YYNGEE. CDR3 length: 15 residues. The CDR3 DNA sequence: TGTGCCAGCAGCAACCGACAGGGGCAGGGAGCTAAGCAGTACTTC. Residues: CASSNRQGQGAKQYF.

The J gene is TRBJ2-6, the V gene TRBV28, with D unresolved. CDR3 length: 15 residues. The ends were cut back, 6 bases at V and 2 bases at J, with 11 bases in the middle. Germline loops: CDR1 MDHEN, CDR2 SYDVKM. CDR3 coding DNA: TGTGCCAGCAGCCTTCTCTCTCCTGGGGCCAACGTCCTGACTTTC. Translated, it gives CASSLLSPGANVLTF.